Presented here are 9 T cell receptor beta chains from one specimen sequenced in a study of synovial regulatory T cells in juvenile arthritis. Assay: immunoSEQ multiplex PCR; the TCRdb copy retains only in-frame clones and omits some. Reported are 9,000 to 10,000 clones; the ten largest clones contain roughly 0.9%. Material for sequencing was Treg cells from blood. Subset in this sample: remaining (HLA-DR-negative) circulating blood Treg cells. These receptors were taken from a donor between 2 and 29 years old with juvenile idiopathic arthritis.

This chain joins TRBV2 and TRBJ1-5; TCRdb designates TRBD1, a call that cannot be tested without DNA. The CDR3 has 15 residues. Only the protein is on record. Looked up from germline, CDR1 is SNHLY and CDR2 is FYNNEI. CDR3 amino acids: CASRAGPYSNQPQHF.

The gene calls are TRBV6-5 and TRBJ2-7; without DNA, the TCRdb call of TRBD2 cannot be checked. The germline gives CDR1 MNHEY, CDR2 SVGAGI. CDR3 size: 14 residues. There is no recorded DNA. CDR3 region: CASSESGLLLEQYF.

This rearrangement joins TRBV5-8 to TRBJ1-2; without DNA, the TCRdb call of TRBD1 cannot be checked. There are 16 residues in the CDR3. No DNA is listed. Germline V gene data show CDR1 as SGHTS and CDR2 as YDEGEE. The CDR3 region is CASSFKKTGAIYGYTF.

The V call is TRBV14, the J call TRBJ1-5. Germline V gene sequence: CDR1 SGHDN, CDR2 FVKESK. The CDR3 sequence is 13 residues long. The protein alone is recorded here. The CDR3 here is CASSQGLGQPQHF.

This sequence joins TRBV27 and TRBJ2-7; TCRdb selects TRBD1, and the lack of DNA leaves this call unchecked. CDR1 and CDR2 (germline): MNHEY, SMNVEV (reference sequence). The CDR3 has 13 amino acids. DNA is not recorded here. The CDR3 region is CASRGAAFYEQYF.

The J gene is TRBJ1-6, the V gene TRBV10-3. The CDR3 has 16 amino acids. The coding DNA is unavailable. Germline CDR1 and CDR2: ENHRY and SYGVKD. The CDR3 loop is CAISDTRGLSDSPLHF.

The chain combines TRBV4-2 with TRBJ2-7. Germline values: CDR1 LGHNA, CDR2 YNFKEQ. This CDR3 region has 14 residues. The protein alone is recorded here. CDR3: CASSQEGDGYEQYF.

The chain uses TRBV18 and TRBJ1-2; as DNA is missing, the TRBD1 call by TCRdb cannot be tested. This CDR3 comprises 14 residues. The nucleotide record is missing. Germline CDR1 and CDR2: KGHSH and LQKENI. The CDR3 here is CASSPLDRGYGYTF.

This rearrangement joins TRBV28 to TRBJ1-2; TCRdb calls TRBD1, which cannot be checked without DNA. Germline V gene data show CDR1 as MDHEN and CDR2 as SYDVKM. The CDR3 extends over 11 amino acids. The protein alone is recorded here. The CDR3 loop reads CASSPTGEATF.